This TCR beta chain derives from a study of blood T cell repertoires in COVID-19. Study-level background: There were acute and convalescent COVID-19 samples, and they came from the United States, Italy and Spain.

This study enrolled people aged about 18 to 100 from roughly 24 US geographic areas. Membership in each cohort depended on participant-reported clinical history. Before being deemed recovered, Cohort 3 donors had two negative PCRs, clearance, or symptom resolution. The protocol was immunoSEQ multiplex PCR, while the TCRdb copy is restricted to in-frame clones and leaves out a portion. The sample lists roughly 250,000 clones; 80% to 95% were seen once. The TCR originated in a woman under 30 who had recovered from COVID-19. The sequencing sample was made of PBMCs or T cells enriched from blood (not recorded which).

For the CDR3, the DNA is TGCAGTGCTAGAGATTCCGCTGAAGCTTTCTTT. This encodes CSARDSAEAFF. This chain joins TRBV20-1 and TRBJ1-1; no reliable D call. The CDR3 spans 11 residues. The germline CDR1 and CDR2 sequences are DFQATT and SNEGSKA (reference sequence). V was trimmed by 0 bases and J by 6 bases, leaving 5 bases between them.